The T cell receptor (beta chain) described here comes from a study of radiotherapy plus CTLA-4 blockade in lung cancer (dated by TCRdb to the late 2010s). For the study in its entirety: Among the enrolled patients, about 19% had an objective response, and 25% to 35% reached disease control.

This clone occurred once. Its antigen is unknown. The record has no base qualities; no much larger clone is one base away. In this study, focal radiation therapy paired with CTLA-4 blockade (ipilimumab) was tested in patients who had chemo-refractory metastatic non-small-cell lung cancer. The research as a whole found: Early dynamic changes in blood T cell clones, together with increased serum interferon-beta after radiation, were reported as the strongest predictors of response. TCR clones derived from tumors expanded in peripheral blood after treatment with radiotherapy and ipilimumab.

Libraries were built with the immunoSEQ multiplex PCR assay. TCRdb obtained this table from immuneACCESS and retained in-frame rearrangements with V and J assigned. These tables miss some clones; where compared with another copy, unresolved V genes account for less than half of the shortfall, and the remainder is unexplained. Across this sample there are roughly 90,000 clones, with about 79% seen only once. The top ten clones comprise 3% to 5% of the sample. Based on the germline V gene, the CDR1 and CDR2 sequences are KGHSH and LQKENI. The CDR3 covers 11 residues, taking in both the cysteine and the phenylalanine. This entry keeps only the CDR3 DNA: 33 bases, framed from base 1. The germline ends are 5 bases apart after V is trimmed by 5 bases and J by 5 bases.

The chain is assembled from TRBV18 and TRBJ2-3, with no confidently assigned D gene. This sample comprised peripheral blood, obtained from a patient treated with radiotherapy plus ipilimumab. This receptor was taken from a human donor with non-small cell lung cancer who had a partial response to radiotherapy plus ipilimumab. Some clones in this sample may be carry-over from other donors' samples. The base sequence is TGTGCCAGCTCAGAGCAAGATACGCAGTATTTT. It specifies CASSEQDTQYF. Reference TRBV18 and TRBJ2-3 proteins supply the regions before and after the CDR3; the full variable domain is: NAGVMQNPRHLVRRRGQEARLRCSPMKGHSHVYWYRQLPEEGLKFMVYLQKENIIDESGMPKERFSAEFPKEGPSILRIQQVVRGDSAAYFCASSEQDTQYFGPGTRLTVL.